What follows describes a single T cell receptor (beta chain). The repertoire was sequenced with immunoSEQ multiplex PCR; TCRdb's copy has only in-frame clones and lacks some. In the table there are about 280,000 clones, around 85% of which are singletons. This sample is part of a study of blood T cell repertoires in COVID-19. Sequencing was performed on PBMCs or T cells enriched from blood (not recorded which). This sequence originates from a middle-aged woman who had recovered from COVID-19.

Here the CDR3 reads CASSLVVGENYGYTF. CDR3 DNA sequence: TGTGCCAGCAGCTTGGTGGTGGGCGAGAACTATGGCTACACCTTC. This chain uses TRBV5-8 with TRBJ1-2, with unresolved D. From germline, CDR1 is SGHTS and CDR2 YDEGEE. V lost 0 bases to trimming and J lost 2 bases, with 11 bases between them. This CDR3 spans 15 amino acids.